This T cell receptor (beta chain) was identified during a study of shared clonotypes between healthy human individuals. Germline loops: CDR1 SGHTA, CDR2 FQGTGA. This CDR3 contains 16 residues. J was trimmed by 4 bases and V by 5 bases; bases with no gene match: 8. Over several immunoSEQ plates, each subset's genomic DNA was distributed in even portions. Tens of thousands of T cell genomes (approximately 300 ng DNA) went into each PBMC replicate. Assay used: immunoSEQ multiplex PCR; TCRdb lists only in-frame clones, some missing. The table includes 450,000 to 500,000 clones, 70% to 80% detected once. Material for sequencing was PBMCs. The sequence came from a woman aged 40 to 55 in good health. Some clones in this sample may be carry-over from other donors' samples. The rearrangement uses TRBV7-3 and TRBJ2-5; 12 bases map to TRBD2. The CDR3 loop is CASSPGLAGIAETQYF. The CDR3 DNA sequence: TGTGCCAGCAGCCCCGGACTAGCGGGAATTGCAGAGACCCAGTACTTC.